This T cell receptor beta chain originates from a study of blood T cell repertoires in COVID-19. Study background: Samples taken during acute and convalescent COVID-19 were collected in the United States, Italy and Spain. T cells, B-cell-depleted T cells, or PBMCs provided the cDNA or gDNA that served as material.

TCRdb's copy holds only in-frame clones and misses some; the assay was immunoSEQ multiplex PCR. In the table there are tens of thousands of clones, 84% of which are singletons. Seattle cases were enrolled at active infection and followed longitudinally. Input material: peripheral blood. The source is a man aged 55 to 70 with COVID-19, enrolled during active disease.

CDR3 nucleotides: TGCGCCAGCAGCTTATCAGGGACTGAGGTCTACGAGCAGTACTTC. Its translation: CASSLSGTEVYEQYF. The chain uses TRBV5-1 and TRBJ2-7; maybe TRBD2 (6 bases). Germline loops: CDR1 SGHRS, CDR2 YFSETQ. V was clipped by 2 bases and J by 3 bases, with 15 bases between them. There are 15 residues in the CDR3.